Below are 2 T cell receptor beta chains sequenced from a single sample in a study of T-cell reconstitution after alpha-beta-depleted transplantation in children. It was with unique molecular identifiers that the TCRbeta library was prepared. TCRdb called the PCR reads again in MiXCR, with one record for every CDR3 protein. The data show 200,000 or so distinct CDR3 sequences, approximately 6.3% seen once. The sequenced sample was PBMCs, obtained before TCRalphabeta/CD19-depleted stem cell transplant. The receptors stem from a boy between 2 and 10 years old with acute lymphoblastic leukemia, due to receive a stem cell transplant.

A note on this clonotype: A much larger clonotype is one base distant, so this may be a read error. The chain uses TRBV11-3 and TRBJ2-3, with D hard to call. Germline loops: CDR1 SGHNT, CDR2 YENEEA. CDR3 length: 14 residues. The CDR3 is CASSPREVTYTQYF. The CDR3 nucleotides read TGTGCCAGCAGCCCCCGTGAGGTCACATATACGCAGTATTTT.

The rearrangement joins TRBV28 to TRBJ2-1; no clear D. Looked up from germline, CDR1 is MDHEN and CDR2 is SYDVKM. This CDR3 has 15 residues. The V end lost 3 bases, the J end lost 7 bases, and 16 bases lay between the germline ends. This chain's CDR3 is CASSFQVTPLNEQFF. CDR3 coding DNA: TGTGCCAGCAGTTTCCAGGTGACTCCCTTGAATGAGCAGTTCTTC.